Each of the 2 T cell receptor beta chains below was sequenced from the same sample in a study of CD8+ T cells in alopecia areata. Indicated treatment: oral pan-JAK inhibitor, 5-10 mg twice daily. Extracted RNA was reverse transcribed into cDNA, the sequencing template. Sequenced by immunoSEQ multiplex PCR; TCRdb stores in-frame clones only, minus some. The table includes 150,000 to 200,000 clones, about half detected once. The sample was CD8+ T cells sorted from blood, taken around week 54, from a patient treated with tofacitinib. These receptors were collected from a human donor with alopecia areata.

The chain combines TRBV19 with TRBJ1-2; D might be TRBD1 (6 bases). From germline, CDR1 is LNHDA and CDR2 SQIVND (reference sequence). The V end lost 7 bases, the J end lost 2 bases, and 11 bases lay between the germline ends. The CDR3 totals 13 residues. The CDR3 DNA follows: TGTGCCAGTAAGCCTGGACAGAACTATGGCTACACCTTC. It codes for CASKPGQNYGYTF. The whole variable domain, remainder taken from reference TRBV19 and TRBJ1-2, is DGGITQSPKYLFRKEGQNVTLSCEQNLNHDAMYWYRQDPGQGLRLIYYSQIVNDFQKGDIAEGYSVSREKKESFPLTVTSAQKNPTAFYLCASKPGQNYGYTFGSGTRLTVV.

The chain joins TRBV29-1 to TRBJ2-7; D unresolved. With 3 bases removed from V and 3 bases from J, the gap between germline ends came to 9 bases. Germline V gives CDR1 SQVTM, CDR2 ANQGSEA. The CDR3 totals 12 residues. The CDR3 DNA sequence: TGCAGCGTTGAGAACATTGGCTACGAGCAGTACTTC. Encoded protein: CSVENIGYEQYF.